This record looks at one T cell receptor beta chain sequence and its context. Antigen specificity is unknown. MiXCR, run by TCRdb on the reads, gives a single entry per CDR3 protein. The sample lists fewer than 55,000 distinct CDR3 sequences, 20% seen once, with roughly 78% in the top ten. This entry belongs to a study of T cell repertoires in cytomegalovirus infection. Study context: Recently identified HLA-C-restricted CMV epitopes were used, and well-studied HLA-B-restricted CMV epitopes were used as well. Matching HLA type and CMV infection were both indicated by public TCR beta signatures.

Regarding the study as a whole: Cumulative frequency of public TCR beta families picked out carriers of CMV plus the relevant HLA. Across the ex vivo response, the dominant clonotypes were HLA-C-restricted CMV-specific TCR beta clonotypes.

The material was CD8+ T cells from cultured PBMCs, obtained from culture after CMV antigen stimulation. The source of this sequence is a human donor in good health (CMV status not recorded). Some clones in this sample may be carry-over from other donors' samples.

CDR3 bases: TGTGCCAGCAGCTTAAGGACAGGCTCAACTAATGAAAAACTGTTTTTT. Translating gives CASSLRTGSTNEKLFF. The rearrangement links TRBV11-3 to TRBJ1-4, with 7 bases matching TRBD1. Germline loops: CDR1 SGHNT, CDR2 YENEEA. V shed 2 bases and J 0 bases; nucleotides not matched to a gene: 3. The CDR3 is made up of 16 amino acids.